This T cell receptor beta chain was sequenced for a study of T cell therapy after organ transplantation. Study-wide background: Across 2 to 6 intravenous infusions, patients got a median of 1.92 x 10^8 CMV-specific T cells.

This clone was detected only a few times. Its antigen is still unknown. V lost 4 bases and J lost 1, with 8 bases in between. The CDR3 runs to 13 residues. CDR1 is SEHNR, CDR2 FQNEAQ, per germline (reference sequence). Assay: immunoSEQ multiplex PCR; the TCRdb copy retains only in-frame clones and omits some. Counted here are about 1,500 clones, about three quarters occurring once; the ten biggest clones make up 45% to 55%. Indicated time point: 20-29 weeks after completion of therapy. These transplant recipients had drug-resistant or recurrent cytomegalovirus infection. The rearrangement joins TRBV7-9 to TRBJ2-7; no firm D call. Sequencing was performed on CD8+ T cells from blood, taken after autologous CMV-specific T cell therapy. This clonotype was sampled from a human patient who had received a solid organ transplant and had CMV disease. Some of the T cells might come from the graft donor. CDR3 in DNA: TGTGCCAGCAGCTCGCCACAGTCCTACGAGCAGTACTTC. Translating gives CASSSPQSYEQYF.